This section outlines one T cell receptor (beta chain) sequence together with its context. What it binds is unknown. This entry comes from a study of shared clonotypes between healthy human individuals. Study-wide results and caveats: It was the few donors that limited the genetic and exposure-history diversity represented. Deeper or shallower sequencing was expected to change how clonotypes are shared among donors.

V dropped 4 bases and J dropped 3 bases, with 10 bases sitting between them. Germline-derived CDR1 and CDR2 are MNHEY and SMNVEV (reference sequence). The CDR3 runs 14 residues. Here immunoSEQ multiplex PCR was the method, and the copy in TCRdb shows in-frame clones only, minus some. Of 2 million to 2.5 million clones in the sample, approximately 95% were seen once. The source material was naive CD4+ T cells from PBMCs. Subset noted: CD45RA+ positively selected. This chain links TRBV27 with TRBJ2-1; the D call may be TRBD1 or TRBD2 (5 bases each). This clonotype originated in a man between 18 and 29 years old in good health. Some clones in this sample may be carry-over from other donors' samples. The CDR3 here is CASSWGTYYNEQFF. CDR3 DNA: TGTGCCAGCAGTTGGGGGACGTACTACAATGAGCAGTTCTTC.